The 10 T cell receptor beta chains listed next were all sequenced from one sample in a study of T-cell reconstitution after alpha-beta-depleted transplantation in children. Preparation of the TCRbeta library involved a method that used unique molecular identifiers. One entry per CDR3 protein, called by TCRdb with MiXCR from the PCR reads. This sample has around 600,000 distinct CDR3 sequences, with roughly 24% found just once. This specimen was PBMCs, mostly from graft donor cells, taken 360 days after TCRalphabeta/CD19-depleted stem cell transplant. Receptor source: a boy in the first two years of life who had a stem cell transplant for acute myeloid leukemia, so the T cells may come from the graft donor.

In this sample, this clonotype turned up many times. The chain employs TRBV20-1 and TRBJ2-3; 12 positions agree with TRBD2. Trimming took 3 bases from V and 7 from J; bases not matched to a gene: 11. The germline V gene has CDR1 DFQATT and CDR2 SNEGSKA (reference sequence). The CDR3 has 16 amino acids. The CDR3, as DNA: TGCAGTGCTAGTGGTCTAGCGGGGGGGCCTGGTAATACGCAGTATTTT. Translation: CSASGLAGGPGNTQYF.

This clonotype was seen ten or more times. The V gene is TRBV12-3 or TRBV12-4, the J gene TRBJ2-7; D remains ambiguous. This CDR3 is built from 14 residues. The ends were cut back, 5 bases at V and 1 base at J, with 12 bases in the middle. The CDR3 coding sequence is TGTGCCAGCAGTCCCCACAGTAAATCCTACGAGCAGTACTTC. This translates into CASSPHSKSYEQYF.

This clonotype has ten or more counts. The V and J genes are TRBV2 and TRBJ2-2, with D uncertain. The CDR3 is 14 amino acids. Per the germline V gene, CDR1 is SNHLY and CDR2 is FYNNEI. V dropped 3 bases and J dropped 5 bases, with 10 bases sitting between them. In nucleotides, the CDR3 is TGTGCCAGCAGTGATTTGGATTCAACCGGGGAGCTGTTTTTT. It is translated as CASSDLDSTGELFF.

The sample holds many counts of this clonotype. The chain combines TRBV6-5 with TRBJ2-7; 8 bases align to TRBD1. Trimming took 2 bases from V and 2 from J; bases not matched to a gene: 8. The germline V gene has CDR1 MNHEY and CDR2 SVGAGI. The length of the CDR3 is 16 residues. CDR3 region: CASSYGSGTGTYEQYF. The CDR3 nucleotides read TGTGCCAGCAGTTACGGGTCCGGGACAGGAACCTACGAGCAGTACTTC.

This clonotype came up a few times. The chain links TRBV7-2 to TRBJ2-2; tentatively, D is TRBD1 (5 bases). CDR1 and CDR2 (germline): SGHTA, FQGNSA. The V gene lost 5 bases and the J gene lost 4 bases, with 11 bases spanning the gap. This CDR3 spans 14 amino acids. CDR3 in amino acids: CASSRGGSTGELFF. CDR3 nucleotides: TGTGCCAGCAGCAGGGGTGGGTCCACCGGGGAGCTGTTTTTT.

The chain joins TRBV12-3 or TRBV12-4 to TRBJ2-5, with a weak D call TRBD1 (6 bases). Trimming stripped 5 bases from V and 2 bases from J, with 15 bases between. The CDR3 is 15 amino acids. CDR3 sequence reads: CASSLAGVAQETQYF. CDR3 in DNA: TGTGCCAGCAGTCTCGCAGGGGTTGCGCAAGAGACCCAGTACTTC.

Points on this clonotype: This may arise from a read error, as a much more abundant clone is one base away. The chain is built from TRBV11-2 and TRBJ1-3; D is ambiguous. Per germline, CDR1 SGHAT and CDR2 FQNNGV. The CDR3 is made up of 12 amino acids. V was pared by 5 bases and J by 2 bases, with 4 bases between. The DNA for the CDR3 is TGTGCCAGCAGCGCCGCTGGAAACACCATATATTTT. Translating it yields CASSAAGNTIYF.

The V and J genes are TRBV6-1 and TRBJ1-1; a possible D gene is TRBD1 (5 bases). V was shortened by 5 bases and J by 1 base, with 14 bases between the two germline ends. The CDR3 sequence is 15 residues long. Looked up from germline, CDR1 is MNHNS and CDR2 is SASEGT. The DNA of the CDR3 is TGTGCCAGCAGTCGCCTCGGGGCCAAGAACACTGAAGCTTTCTTT. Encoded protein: CASSRLGAKNTEAFF.

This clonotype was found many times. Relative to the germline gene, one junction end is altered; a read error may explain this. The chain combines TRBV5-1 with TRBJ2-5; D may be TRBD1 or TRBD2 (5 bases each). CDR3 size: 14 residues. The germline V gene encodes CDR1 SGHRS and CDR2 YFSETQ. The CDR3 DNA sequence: TGTGCCAGCAGCCTCGGGACCGCGCAAGAGACCCAGTACTTC. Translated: CASSLGTAQETQYF. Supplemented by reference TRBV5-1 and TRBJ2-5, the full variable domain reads KAGVTQTPRYLIKTRGQQVTLSCSPISGHRSVSWYQQTPGQGLQFLFEYFSETQRNKGNFPGRFSGRQFSNSRSEMNVSTLELGDSALYLCASSLGTAQETQYFGPGTRLLVL.

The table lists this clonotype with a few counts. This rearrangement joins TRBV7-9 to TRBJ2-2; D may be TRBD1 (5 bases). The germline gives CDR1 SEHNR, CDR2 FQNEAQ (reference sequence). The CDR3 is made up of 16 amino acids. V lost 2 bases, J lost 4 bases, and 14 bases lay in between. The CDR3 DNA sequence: TGTGCCAGCAGCTTATCGTCGCTGACAGTCACCGGGGAGCTGTTTTTT. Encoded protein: CASSLSSLTVTGELFF.